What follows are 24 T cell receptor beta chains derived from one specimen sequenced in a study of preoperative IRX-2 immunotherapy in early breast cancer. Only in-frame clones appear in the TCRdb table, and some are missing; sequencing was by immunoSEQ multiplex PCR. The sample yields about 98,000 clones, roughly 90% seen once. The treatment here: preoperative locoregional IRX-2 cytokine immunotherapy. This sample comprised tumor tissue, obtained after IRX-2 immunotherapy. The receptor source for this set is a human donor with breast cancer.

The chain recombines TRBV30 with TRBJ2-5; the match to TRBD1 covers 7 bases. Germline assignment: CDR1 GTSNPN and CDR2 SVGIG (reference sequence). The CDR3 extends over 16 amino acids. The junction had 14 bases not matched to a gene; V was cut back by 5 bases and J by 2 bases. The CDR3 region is CAWSYTLTGIQETQYF. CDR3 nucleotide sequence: TGTGCCTGGTCTTATACTTTGACAGGGATACAAGAGACCCAGTACTTC.

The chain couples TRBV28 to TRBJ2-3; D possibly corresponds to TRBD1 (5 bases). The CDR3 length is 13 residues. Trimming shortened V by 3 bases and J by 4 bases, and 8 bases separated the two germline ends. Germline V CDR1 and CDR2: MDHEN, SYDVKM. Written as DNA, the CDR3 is TGTGCCAGCAGTTTCAGCAGGGCAGATACGCAGTATTTT. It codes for CASSFSRADTQYF.

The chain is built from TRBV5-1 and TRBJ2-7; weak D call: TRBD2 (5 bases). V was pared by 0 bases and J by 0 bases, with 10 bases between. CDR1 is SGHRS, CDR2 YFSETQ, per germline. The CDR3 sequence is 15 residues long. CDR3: CASSLVAGSSYEQYF. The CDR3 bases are TGCGCCAGCAGCTTGGTCGCTGGGAGCTCCTACGAGCAGTACTTC.

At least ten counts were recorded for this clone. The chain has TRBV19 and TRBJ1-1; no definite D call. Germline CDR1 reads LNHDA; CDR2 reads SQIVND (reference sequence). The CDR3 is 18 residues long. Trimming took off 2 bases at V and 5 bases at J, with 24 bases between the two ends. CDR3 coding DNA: TGTGCCAGTAGTATATTGGGCCCCACAAGATTATTTAGGACTGAAGCTTTCTTT. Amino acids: CASSILGPTRLFRTEAFF.

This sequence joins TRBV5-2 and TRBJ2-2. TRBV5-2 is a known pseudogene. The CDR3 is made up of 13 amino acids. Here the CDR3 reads CASSLWGTGELFF. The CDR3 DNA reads TGTGCCAGCAGTCTCTGGGGAACCGGGGAGCTGTTTTTT.

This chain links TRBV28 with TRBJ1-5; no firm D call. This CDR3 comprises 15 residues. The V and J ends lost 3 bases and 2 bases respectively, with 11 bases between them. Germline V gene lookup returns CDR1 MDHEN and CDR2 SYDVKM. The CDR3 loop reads CASSFSQAGNQPQHF. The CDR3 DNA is TGTGCCAGCAGTTTTAGCCAGGCGGGCAATCAGCCCCAGCATTTT.

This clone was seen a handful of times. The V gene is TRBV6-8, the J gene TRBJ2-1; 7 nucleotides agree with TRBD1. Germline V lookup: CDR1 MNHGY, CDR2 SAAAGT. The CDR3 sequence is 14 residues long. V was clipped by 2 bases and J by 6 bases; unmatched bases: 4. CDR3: CASSYGTVINEQFF. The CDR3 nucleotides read TGTGCCAGCAGTTACGGGACAGTAATCAATGAGCAGTTCTTC.

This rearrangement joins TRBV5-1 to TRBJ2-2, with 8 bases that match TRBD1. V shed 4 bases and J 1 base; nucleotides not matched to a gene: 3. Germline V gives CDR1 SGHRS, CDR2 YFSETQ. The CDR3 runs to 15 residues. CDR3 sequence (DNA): TGCGCCAGCAGCCTAGGGACAGGGAACACCGGGGAGCTGTTTTTT. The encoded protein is CASSLGTGNTGELFF.

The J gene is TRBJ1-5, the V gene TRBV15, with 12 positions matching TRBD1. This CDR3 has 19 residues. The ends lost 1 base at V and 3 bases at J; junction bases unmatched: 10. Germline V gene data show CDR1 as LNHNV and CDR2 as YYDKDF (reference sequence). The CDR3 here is CATSRGLRPGQGANQPQHF. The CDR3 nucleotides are TGTGCCACCAGCAGAGGATTAAGGCCGGGACAGGGGGCCAATCAGCCCCAGCATTTT.

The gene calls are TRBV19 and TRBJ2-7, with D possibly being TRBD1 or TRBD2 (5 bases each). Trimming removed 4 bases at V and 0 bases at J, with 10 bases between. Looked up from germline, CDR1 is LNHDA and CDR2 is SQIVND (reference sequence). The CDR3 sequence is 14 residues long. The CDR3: CASSRSGSSYEQYF. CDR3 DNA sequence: TGTGCCAGTAGTAGGTCAGGGAGCTCCTACGAGCAGTACTTC.

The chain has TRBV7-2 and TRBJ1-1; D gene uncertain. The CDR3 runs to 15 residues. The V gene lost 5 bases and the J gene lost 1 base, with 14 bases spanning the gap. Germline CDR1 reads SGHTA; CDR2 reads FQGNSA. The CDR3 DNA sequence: TGTGCCAGCAGCCCTGATTTTGAGGCGAACACTGAAGCTTTCTTT. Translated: CASSPDFEANTEAFF. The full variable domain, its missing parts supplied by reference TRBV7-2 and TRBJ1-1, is GAGVSQSPSNKVTEKGKDVELRCDPISGHTALYWYRQSLGQGLEFLIYFQGNSAPDKSGLPSDRFSAERTGGSVSTLTIQRTQQEDSAVYLCASSPDFEANTEAFFGQGTRLTVV.

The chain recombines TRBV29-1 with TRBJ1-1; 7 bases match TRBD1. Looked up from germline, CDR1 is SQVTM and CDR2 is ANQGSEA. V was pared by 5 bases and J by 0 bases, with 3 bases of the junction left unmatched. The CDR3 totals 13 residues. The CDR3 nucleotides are TGCAGCGTTAGACAGGGAATGAACACTGAAGCTTTCTTT. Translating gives CSVRQGMNTEAFF.

CDR3 nucleotides: TGCGCCAGCAGCCTAAGTGGACAGGGTTATGAAAAACTGTTTTTT. Its protein is CASSLSGQGYEKLFF. The V gene is TRBV5-1, the J gene TRBJ1-4, with 8 bases identical to TRBD1. The CDR3 totals 15 residues. Germline V gene sequence: CDR1 SGHRS, CDR2 YFSETQ. Unmatched junction bases numbered 8, after V lost 4 bases and J lost 6 bases.

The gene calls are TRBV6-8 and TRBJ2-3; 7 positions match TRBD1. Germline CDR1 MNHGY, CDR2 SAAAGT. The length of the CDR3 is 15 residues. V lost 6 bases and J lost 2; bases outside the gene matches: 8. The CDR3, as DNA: TGTGCCAGCAGCGCTGCAGGGGGTATCACAGATACGCAGTATTTT. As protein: CASSAAGGITDTQYF.

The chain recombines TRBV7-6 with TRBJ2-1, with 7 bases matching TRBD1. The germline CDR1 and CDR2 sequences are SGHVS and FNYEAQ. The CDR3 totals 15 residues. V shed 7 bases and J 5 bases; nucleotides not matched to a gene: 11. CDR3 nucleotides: TGTGCCAGCAAGAAAACCACAGGGGAGAACAATGAGCAGTTCTTC. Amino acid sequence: CASKKTTGENNEQFF. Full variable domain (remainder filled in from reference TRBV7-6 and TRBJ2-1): GAGVSQSPRYKVTKRGQDVALRCDPISGHVSLYWYRQALGQGPEFLTYFNYEAQQDKSGLPNDRFSAERPEGSISTLTIQRTEQRDSAMYRCASKKTTGENNEQFFGPGTRLTVL.

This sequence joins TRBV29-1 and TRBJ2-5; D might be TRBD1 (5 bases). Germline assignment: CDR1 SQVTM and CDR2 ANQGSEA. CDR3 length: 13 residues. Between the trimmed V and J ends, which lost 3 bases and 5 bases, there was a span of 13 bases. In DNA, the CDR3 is TGCAGCGTTGATGGCAGGGATAGGGAGACCCAGTACTTC. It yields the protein CSVDGRDRETQYF.

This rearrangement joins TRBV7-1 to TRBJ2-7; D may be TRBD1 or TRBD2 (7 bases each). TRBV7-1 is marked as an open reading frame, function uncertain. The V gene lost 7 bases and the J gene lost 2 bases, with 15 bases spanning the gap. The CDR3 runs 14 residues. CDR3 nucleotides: TGTGCCAGCACCTCCCAGGGGGGGGCCTACGAGCAGTACTTC. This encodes CASTSQGGAYEQYF.

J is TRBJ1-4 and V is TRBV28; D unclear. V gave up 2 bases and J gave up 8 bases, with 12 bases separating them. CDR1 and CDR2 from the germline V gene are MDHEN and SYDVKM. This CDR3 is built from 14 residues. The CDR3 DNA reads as TGTGCCAGCAGTTTAATCCAAGAGGGAGAAAAACTGTTTTTT. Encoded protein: CASSLIQEGEKLFF. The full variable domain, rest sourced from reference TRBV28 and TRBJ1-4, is DVKVTQSSRYLVKRTGEKVFLECVQDMDHENMFWYRQDPGLGLRLIYFSYDVKMKEKGDIPEGYSVSREKKERFSLILESASTNQTSMYLCASSLIQEGEKLFFGSGTQLSVL.

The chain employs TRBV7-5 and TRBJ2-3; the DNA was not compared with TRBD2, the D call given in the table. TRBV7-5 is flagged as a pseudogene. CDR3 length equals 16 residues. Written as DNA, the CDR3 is TGTGCCAGCAGCTTAGGACCACTAGCGCTCGGAGATACGCAGTATTTT. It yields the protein CASSLGPLALGDTQYF.

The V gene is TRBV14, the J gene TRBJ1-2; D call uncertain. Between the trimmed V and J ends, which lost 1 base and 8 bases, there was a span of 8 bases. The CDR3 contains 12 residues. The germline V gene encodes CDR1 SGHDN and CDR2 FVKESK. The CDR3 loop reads CASSQAPWGYTF. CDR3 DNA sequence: TGTGCCAGCAGCCAAGCCCCATGGGGCTACACCTTC.

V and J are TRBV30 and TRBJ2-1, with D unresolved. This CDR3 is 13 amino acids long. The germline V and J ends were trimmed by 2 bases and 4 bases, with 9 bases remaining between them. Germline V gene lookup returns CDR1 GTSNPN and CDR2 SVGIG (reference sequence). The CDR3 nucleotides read TGTGCCTGGAGTAAGACTGTTTACAATGAGCAGTTCTTC. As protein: CAWSKTVYNEQFF.

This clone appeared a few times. CDR3 nucleotides: TGTGCCAGCAGTGGGGGCGGGTATACGCAGTATTTT. This codes for CASSGGGYTQYF. The rearrangement links TRBV6-8 to TRBJ2-3, with a possible D match to TRBD1 (6 bases). The CDR3 is 12 residues long. Germline values: CDR1 MNHGY, CDR2 SAAAGT. The V end was cut by 5 bases, the J end by 7 bases, with 10 bases between.

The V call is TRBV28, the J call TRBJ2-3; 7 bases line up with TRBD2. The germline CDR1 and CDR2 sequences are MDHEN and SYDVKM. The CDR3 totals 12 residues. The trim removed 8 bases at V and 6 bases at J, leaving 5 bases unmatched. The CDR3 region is CASGGEFDTQYF. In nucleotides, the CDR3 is TGTGCCAGCGGGGGGGAATTTGATACGCAGTATTTT.

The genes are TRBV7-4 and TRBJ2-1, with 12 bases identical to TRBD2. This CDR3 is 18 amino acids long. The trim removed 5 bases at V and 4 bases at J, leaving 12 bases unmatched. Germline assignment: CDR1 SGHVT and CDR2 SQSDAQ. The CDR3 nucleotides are TGTGCCAGCAGCGAAAGACTAGCGGGAGATCGTTGGTACAATGAGCAGTTCTTC. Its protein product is CASSERLAGDRWYNEQFF. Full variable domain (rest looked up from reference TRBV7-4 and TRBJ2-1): GAGVSQSPRYKVAKRGRDVALRCDSISGHVTLYWYRQTLGQGSEVLTYSQSDAQRDKSGRPSGRFSAERPERSVSTLKIQRTEQGDSAVYLCASSERLAGDRWYNEQFFGPGTRLTVL.